This entry features one T cell receptor (beta chain) sequence. These data come from a study of T cells in localized non-small cell lung cancer. Sequencing was performed with immunoSEQ multiplex PCR; in TCRdb, only in-frame clones are kept and a portion is missing. The sample has about 78,000 clones; about four fifths are singletons. Germline V gene sequence: CDR1 SGHRS, CDR2 YFSETQ. The CDR3 is 15 amino acids. Material: peripheral blood, obtained before any cancer treatment. The receptor was isolated from a man aged 35 to 69 with stage I lung adenocarcinoma. V is TRBV5-1 and J is TRBJ2-5; D gene uncertain. With the DNA end fitting TRBJ2-7 better, the J assignment may be wrong. The CDR3 protein is CASSDTGHSSYEQYF. For the CDR3, the DNA is TGCGCCAGCAGCGACACCGGGCATTCTTCCTACGAGCAGTACTTC.